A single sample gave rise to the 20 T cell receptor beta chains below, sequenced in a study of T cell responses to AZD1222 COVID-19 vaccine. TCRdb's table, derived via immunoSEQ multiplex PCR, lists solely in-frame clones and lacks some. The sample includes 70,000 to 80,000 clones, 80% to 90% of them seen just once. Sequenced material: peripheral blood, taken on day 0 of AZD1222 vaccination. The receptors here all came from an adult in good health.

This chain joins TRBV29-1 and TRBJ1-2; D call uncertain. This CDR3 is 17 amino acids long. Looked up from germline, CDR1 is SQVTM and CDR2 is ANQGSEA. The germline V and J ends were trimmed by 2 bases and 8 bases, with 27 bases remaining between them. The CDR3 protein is CSVELSGWRRPAGGYTF. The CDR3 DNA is TGCAGCGTTGAATTGTCGGGGTGGCGGCGCCCTGCCGGAGGCTACACCTTC.

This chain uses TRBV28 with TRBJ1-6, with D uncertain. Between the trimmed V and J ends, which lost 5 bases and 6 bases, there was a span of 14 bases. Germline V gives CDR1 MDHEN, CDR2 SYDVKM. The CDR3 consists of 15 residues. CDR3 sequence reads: CASSTYDSSNSPLHF. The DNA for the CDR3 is TGTGCCAGCAGTACCTACGACTCGTCTAATTCACCCCTCCACTTT.

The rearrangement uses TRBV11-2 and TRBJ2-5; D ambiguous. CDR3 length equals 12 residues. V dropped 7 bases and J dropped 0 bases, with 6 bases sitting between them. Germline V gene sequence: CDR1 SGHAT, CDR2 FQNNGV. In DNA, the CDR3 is TGTGCCAGCACCCCGTACCAAGAGACCCAGTACTTC. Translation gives CASTPYQETQYF. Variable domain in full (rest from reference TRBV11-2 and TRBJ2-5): EAGVAQSPRYKIIEKRQSVAFWCNPISGHATLYWYQQILGQGPKLLIQFQNNGVVDDSQLPKDRFSAERLKGVDSTLKIQPAKLEDSAVYLCASTPYQETQYFGPGTRLLVL.

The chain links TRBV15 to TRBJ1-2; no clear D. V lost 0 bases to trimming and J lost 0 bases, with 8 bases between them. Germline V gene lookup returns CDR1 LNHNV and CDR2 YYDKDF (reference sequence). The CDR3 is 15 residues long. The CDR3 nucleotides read TGTGCCACCAGCAGAGATAGGAGGCCTAACTATGGCTACACCTTC. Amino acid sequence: CATSRDRRPNYGYTF.

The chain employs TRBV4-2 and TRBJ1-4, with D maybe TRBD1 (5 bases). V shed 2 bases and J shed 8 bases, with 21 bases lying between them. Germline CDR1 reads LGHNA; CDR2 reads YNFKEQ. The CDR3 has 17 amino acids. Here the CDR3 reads CASSQSSSGTALEKLFF. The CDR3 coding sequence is TGTGCCAGCAGCCAATCCTCCTCAGGGACGGCGCTCGAAAAACTGTTTTTT.

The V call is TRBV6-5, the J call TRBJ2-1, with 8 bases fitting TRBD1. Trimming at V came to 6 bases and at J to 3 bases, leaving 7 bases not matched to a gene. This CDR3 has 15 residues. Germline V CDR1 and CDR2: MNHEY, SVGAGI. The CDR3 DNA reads TGTGCCAGCAGGAAGGACAGGGATGGCTACAATGAGCAGTTCTTC. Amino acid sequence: CASRKDRDGYNEQFF.

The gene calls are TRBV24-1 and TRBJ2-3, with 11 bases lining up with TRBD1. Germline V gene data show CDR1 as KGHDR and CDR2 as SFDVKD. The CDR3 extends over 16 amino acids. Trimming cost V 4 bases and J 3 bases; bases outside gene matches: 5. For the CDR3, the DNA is TGTGCCACCAGTGACCCTGGACAGGGGGCAACAGATACGCAGTATTTT. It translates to CATSDPGQGATDTQYF.

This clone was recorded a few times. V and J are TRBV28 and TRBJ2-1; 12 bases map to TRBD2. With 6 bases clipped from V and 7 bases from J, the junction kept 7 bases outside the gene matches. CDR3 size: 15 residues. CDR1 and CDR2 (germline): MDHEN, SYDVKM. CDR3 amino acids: CASSTTSGGLNEQFF. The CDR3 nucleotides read TGTGCCAGCAGCACAACTAGCGGGGGGTTGAATGAGCAGTTCTTC.

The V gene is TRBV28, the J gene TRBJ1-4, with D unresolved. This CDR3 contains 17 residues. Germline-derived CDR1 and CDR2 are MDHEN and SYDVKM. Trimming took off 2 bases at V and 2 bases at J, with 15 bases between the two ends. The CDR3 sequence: CASSLHRRESTNEKLFF. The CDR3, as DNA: TGTGCCAGCAGTTTACACCGCCGGGAAAGCACTAATGAAAAACTGTTTTTT.

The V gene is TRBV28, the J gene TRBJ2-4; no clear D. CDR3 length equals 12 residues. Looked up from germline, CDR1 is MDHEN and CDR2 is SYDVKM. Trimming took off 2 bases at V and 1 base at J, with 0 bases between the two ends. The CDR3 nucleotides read TGTGCCAGCAGTTTAGCCAAAAACATTCAGTACTTC. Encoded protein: CASSLAKNIQYF.

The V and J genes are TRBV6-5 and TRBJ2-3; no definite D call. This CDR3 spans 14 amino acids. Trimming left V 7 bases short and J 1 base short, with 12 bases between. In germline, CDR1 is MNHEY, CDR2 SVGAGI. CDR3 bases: TGTGCCAGCACGAGAGACTCTGGCACAGATACGCAGTATTTT. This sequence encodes CASTRDSGTDTQYF.

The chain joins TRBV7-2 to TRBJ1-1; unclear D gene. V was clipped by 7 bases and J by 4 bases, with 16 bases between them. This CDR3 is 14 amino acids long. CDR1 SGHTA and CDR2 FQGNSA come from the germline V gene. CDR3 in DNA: TGTGCCAGCATACTTATTGGTTCGAGCACTGAAGCTTTCTTT. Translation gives CASILIGSSTEAFF.

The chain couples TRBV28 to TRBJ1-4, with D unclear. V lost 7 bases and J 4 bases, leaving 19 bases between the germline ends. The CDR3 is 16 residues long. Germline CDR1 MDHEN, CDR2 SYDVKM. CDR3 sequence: CASNHPVGYDNEKLFF. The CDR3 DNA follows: TGTGCCAGCAACCATCCCGTGGGTTATGATAATGAAAAACTGTTTTTT.

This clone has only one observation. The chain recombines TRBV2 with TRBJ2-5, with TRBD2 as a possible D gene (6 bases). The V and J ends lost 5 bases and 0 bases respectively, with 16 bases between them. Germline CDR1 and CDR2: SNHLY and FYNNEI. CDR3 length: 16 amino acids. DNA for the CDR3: TGTGCCAGCAGTCGGGTCCGGGCGGGGTACCAAGAGACCCAGTACTTC. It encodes CASSRVRAGYQETQYF. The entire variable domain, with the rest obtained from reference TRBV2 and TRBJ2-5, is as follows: EPEVTQTPSHQVTQMGQEVILRCVPISNHLYFYWYRQILGQKVEFLVSFYNNEISEKSEIFDDQFSVERPDGSNFTLKIRSTKLEDSAMYFCASSRVRAGYQETQYFGPGTRLLVL.

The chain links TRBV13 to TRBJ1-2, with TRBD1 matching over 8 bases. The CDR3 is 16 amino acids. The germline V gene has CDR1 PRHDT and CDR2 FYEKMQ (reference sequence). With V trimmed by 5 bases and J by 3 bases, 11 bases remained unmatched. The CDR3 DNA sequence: TGTGCCAGCAGCCCATCATCCCCGACAGGGGACTATGGCTACACCTTC. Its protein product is CASSPSSPTGDYGYTF.

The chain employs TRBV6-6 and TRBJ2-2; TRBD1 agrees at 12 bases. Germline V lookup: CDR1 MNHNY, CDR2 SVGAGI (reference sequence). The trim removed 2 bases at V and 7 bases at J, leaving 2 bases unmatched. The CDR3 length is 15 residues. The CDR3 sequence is CASSYGTGGNGELFF. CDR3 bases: TGTGCCAGCAGTTACGGGACAGGGGGCAACGGGGAGCTGTTTTTT.

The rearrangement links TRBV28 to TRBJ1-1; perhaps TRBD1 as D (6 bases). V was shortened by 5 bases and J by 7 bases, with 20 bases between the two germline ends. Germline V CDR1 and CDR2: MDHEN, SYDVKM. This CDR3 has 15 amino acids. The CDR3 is CASSPPTLQGGEAFF. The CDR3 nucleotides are TGTGCCAGCAGTCCTCCAACCCTACAGGGAGGTGAAGCTTTCTTT.

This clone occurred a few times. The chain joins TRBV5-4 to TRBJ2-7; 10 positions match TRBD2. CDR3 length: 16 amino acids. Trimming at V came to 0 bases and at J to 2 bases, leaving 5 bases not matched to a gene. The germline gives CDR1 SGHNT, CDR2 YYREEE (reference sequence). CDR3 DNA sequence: TGTGCCAGCAGCTTGGGGGTACTAGCGGGGACCTACGAGCAGTACTTC. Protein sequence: CASSLGVLAGTYEQYF.

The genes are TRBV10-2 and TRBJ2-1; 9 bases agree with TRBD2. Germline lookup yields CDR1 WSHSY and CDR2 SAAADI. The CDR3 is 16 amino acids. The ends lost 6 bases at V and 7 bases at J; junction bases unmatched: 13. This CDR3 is CASSDLYASGINEQFF. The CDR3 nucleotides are TGCGCCAGCAGCGACCTCTACGCTAGCGGGATTAATGAGCAGTTCTTC.

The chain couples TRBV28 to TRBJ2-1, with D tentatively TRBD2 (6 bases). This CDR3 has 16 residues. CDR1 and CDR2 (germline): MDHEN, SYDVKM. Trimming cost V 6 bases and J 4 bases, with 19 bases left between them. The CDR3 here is CASSSRAEGRYNEQFF. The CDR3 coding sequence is TGTGCCAGCAGCTCTCGGGCGGAGGGCCGTTACAATGAGCAGTTCTTC. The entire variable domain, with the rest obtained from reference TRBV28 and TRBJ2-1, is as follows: DVKVTQSSRYLVKRTGEKVFLECVQDMDHENMFWYRQDPGLGLRLIYFSYDVKMKEKGDIPEGYSVSREKKERFSLILESASTNQTSMYLCASSSRAEGRYNEQFFGPGTRLTVL.